The T cell receptor (beta chain) under discussion was sequenced for a study of blood T cells in healthy people across ages. Study conclusions and caveats: While age rose, TCR beta diversity per million T cells dropped in a roughly linear way.

Concerning this clonotype: Its specificity is unknown. At one end the junction does not follow the germline gene, possibly because of a read error.

A second PCR of roughly 7 to 11 cycles used a sample-barcoded 5' primer and a J-beta primer mix. CDR3-containing paired-end reads numbering at least 3 million came from each sample. Each CDR3 protein is one row after TCRdb ran MiXCR on the 5' RACE reads. The sample yields 1.5 million or so distinct CDR3 sequences, 42% seen once. The V gene's germline CDR1 is MGHRA and CDR2 YSYEKL. CDR3 length: 15 amino acids. Material: blood. The sequence came from a woman aged 18 to 35 in good health. The rearrangement joins TRBV4-1 to TRBJ2-1, with 9 bases that match TRBD2. The CDR3 protein is CASSRLAGSHNGQFF. The DNA for the CDR3 is TGCGCCAGCAGCCGGCTAGCGGGGTCCCACAATGGGCAGTTCTTC.